This T cell receptor (beta chain) was retrieved from a study of blood T cell repertoires in COVID-19 (dated by TCRdb to about 2020). At the level of the whole study: Collaborator samples came from the United States, Italy and Spain and covered acute and convalescent phases of COVID-19. The material from the prospective study consisted of cDNA or gDNA derived from T cells, B-cell-depleted T cells, or PBMCs. Deeply sampled blood TCRbeta repertoires from subjects exposed to, actively infected with, or recovered from COVID-19 were included in the dataset. The repertoires were made available in a free public database intended to serve as a resource for research on the immune response to SARS-CoV-2. Samples were obtained from the ongoing ImmuneRACE study (first 160 participants) and from about 1,300 subjects provided by 6 global collaborators. Sample metadata almost always included a de-identified subject ID, COVID-19 status, age in years and sex. Where available, HLA class I and class II types were taken from metadata supplied by the sample provider and were not determined by assay-based typing. General study outcomes and caveats: The amount of clinical and demographic metadata varied by source and participant and was provided uncurated.

CDR1 SGHRS and CDR2 YFSETQ were looked up in the germline V gene. Including the terminal cysteine and phenylalanine, the CDR3 comprises 16 residues. Only the CDR3 DNA is retained, 48 bases long and in frame from the first base. V trim: 0 bases; J trim: 5 bases; unmatched bases: 5. The immunoSEQ Assay, a bias-controlled multiplex PCR, was used to amplify TCRbeta CDR3 regions from genomic DNA. The study's processing was this. The number of nucleated cells in each sample was estimated by amplification of reference gene primers within the assay. To quantify the absolute abundance of each unique TCRbeta CDR3 rearrangement, sequence reads were collapsed and filtered. For each sample, productive Simpson clonality was calculated as the square root of Simpson's diversity index over productive rearrangements. In TCRdb, the immuneACCESS table is reduced to in-frame sequences with V and J assigned. These tables do not hold every clone; where another copy was compared, an unresolved V gene accounts for under half, and the others remain unexplained. The V and J calls and the clone size are those of that table, but D and trimming were determined from the DNA. The sample includes about 160,000 clones, with over 80% observed a single time. Under 5% of the sample comes from the top ten.

Collaborating institutions collected whole blood in K2EDTA tubes following their own protocols. For TCRbeta analysis, collaborators shipped samples as frozen whole blood, isolated PBMCs, or DNA extracted from either of those sample types. To note about this clone: Its antigen is still unknown. Base quality data are lacking; no much larger clone is found one base away.

The chain is assembled from TRBV5-1 and TRBJ1-6; 7 bases in the junction line up with TRBD1. Sequences were obtained from peripheral blood. This TCR was sampled from a woman aged 45-60 years with acute or convalescent COVID-19. The nucleotides are TGCGCCAGCAGCTTGGGGACAGGCCTGGATAATTCACCCCTCCACTTT. Its protein is CASSLGTGLDNSPLHF.